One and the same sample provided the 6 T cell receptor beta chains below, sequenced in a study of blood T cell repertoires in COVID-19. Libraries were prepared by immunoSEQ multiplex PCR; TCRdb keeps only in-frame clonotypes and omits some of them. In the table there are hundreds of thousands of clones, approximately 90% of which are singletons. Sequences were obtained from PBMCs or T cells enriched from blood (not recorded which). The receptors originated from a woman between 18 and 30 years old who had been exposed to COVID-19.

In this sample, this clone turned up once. The CDR3 nucleotides are TGTGCCAGCAGGAATGCCGGGACAGGAGTTTTCGAGCAGTACTTC. Its translation is CASRNAGTGVFEQYF. The V and J genes are TRBV5-6 and TRBJ2-7, with 8 bases matching TRBD1. There are 15 residues in the CDR3. V lost 5 bases to trimming and J lost 6 bases; unmatched junction nucleotides: 13. Germline lookup yields CDR1 SGHDT and CDR2 YYEEEE.

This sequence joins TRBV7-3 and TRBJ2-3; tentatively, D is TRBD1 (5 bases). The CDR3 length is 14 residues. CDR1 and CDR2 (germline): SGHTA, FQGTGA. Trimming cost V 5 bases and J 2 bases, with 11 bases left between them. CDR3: CASSQDRTTDTQYF. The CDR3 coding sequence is TGTGCCAGCAGCCAAGACAGAACCACAGATACGCAGTATTTT.

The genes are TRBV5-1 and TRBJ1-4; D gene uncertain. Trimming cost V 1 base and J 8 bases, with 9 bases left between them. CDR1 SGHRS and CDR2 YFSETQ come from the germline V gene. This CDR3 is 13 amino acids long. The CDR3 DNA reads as TGCGCCAGCAGCTTGTCAACTCCAGAAAAACTGTTTTTT. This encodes CASSLSTPEKLFF.

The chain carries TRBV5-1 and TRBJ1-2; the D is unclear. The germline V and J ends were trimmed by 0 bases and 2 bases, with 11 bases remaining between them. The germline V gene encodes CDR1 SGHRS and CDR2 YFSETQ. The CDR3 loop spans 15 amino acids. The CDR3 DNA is TGCGCCAGCAGCTTGGTTGCGGGCCCAAACTATGGCTACACCTTC. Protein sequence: CASSLVAGPNYGYTF. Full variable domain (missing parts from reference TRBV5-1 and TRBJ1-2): KAGVTQTPRYLIKTRGQQVTLSCSPISGHRSVSWYQQTPGQGLQFLFEYFSETQRNKGNFPGRFSGRQFSNSRSEMNVSTLELGDSALYLCASSLVAGPNYGYTFGSGTRLTVV.

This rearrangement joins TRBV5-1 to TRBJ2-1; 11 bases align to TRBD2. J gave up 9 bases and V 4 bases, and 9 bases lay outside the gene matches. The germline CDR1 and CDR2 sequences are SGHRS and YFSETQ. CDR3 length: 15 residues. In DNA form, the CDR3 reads TGCGCCAGCAGCCTACTAGCGGGAGAGTCCGGTGAGCAGTTCTTC. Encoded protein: CASSLLAGESGEQFF.

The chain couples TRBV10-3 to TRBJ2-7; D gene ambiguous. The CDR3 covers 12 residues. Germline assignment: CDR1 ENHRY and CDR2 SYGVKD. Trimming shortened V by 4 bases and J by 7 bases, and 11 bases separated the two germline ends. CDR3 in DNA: TGTGCCATCAGTGCGGTCCGGTGGGAGCAGTACTTC. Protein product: CAISAVRWEQYF.